The TCR beta chain under discussion was sequenced for a study of OX40 agonist ivuxolimab in advanced cancers. Study-wide context: One hepatocellular carcinoma and a couple of cutaneous melanoma patients partially responded.

The table came from immunoSEQ multiplex PCR; TCRdb's copy has only in-frame clones and leaves some out. This table has about 52,000 clones, less than 90% appearing once. Excluded were patients having autoimmune disease history or systemic immunosuppression. This CDR3 has 16 amino acids. The junction had 13 bases not matched to a gene; V was cut back by 2 bases and J by 8 bases. The V gene's germline CDR1 is SGHKS and CDR2 YYEKEE (reference sequence). The origin of this receptor is an adult with an advanced solid tumor such as melanoma, head and neck, liver or kidney cancer. The rearrangement uses TRBV5-5 and TRBJ1-2; 9 nucleotides match TRBD1. This specimen consisted of CD4+ or CD8+ T cells sorted from blood, obtained in a trial of the OX40 agonist ivuxolimab. CDR3 DNA sequence: TGTGCCAGCAGCTTATTTCCCCCCCAACAGGGGGCGGGCTACACCTTC. This sequence encodes CASSLFPPQQGAGYTF.